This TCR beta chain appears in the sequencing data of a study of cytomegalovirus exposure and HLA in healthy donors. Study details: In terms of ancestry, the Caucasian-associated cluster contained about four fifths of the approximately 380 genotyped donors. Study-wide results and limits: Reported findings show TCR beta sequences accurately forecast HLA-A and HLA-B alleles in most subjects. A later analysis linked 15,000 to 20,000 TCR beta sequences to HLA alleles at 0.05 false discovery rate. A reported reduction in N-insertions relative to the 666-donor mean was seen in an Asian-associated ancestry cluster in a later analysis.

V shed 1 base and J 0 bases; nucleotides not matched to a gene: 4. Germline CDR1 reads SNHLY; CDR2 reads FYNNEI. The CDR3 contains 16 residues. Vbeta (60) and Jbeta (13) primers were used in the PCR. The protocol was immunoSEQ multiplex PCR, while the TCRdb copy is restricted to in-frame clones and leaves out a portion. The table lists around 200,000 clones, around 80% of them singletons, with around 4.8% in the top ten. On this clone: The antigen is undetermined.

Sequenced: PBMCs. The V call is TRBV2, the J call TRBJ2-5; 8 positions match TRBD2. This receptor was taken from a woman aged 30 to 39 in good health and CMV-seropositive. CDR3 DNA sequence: TGTGCCAGCAGTGAAGGTCTAGCGGGCTACCAAGAGACCCAGTACTTC. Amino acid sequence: CASSEGLAGYQETQYF. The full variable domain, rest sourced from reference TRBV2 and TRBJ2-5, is EPEVTQTPSHQVTQMGQEVILRCVPISNHLYFYWYRQILGQKVEFLVSFYNNEISEKSEIFDDQFSVERPDGSNFTLKIRSTKLEDSAMYFCASSEGLAGYQETQYFGPGTRLLVL.